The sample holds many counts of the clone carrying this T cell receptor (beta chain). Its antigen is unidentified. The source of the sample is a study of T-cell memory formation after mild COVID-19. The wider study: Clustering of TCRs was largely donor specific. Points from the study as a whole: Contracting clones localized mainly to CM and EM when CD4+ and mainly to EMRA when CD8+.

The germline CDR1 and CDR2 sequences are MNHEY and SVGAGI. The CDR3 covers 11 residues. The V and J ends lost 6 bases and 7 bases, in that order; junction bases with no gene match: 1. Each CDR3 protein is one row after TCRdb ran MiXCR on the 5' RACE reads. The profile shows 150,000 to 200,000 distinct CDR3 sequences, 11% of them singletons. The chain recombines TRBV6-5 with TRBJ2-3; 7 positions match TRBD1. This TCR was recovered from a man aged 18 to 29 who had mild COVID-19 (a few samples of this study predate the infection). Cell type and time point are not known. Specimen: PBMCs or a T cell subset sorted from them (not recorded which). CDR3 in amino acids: CASRQGNTQYF. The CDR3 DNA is TGTGCCAGCAGACAGGGGAATACGCAGTATTTT.